These 17 T cell receptor beta chains came from one sample sequenced in a study of blood T cells in healthy people across ages. The authors ran a second PCR of about 6 to 12 cycles using a sample-barcoded 5' primer and a J-beta primer mix. Via MiXCR, TCRdb re-called the 5' RACE reads, giving one row per CDR3 protein. The repertoire consists of 1.4 million to 1.5 million distinct CDR3 sequences, with about 43% occurring once and the leading ten covering 7.9%. Material for sequencing was blood. All receptors derive from a woman aged 18 to 35 in good health.

The chain recombines TRBV7-8 with TRBJ1-2; TRBD1 might be the D (6 bases). Deletions cut 2 bases from V and 5 bases from J, with 18 bases between. The V gene's germline CDR1 is SGHVS and CDR2 FQNEAQ. This CDR3 is built from 16 residues. The CDR3 loop reads CASSLSTNRVDYGYTF. The CDR3 bases are TGTGCCAGCAGCTTAAGTACCAACAGGGTTGATTATGGCTACACCTTC.

The V gene is TRBV4-1, the J gene TRBJ2-7, with TRBD1 matching 9 bases. Germline CDR1 reads MGHRA; CDR2 reads YSYEKL. The V gene end was trimmed by 3 bases and the J gene end by 7 bases; junction bases not matched to a gene: 13. The CDR3 is 16 amino acids. CDR3 in DNA: TGCGCCAGCAGCCATCCCGCGGGACAGGGTAACAATGAGCAGTACTTC. It codes for CASSHPAGQGNNEQYF.

CDR3 loop: CSAGALLAGGGTDTQYF. DNA for the CDR3: TGCAGTGCTGGTGCCCTTTTAGCGGGAGGAGGCACAGATACGCAGTATTTT. The rearrangement links TRBV20-1 to TRBJ2-3; 10 bases match TRBD2. The V segment lost 5 bases and the J segment 1 base; nucleotides outside the gene matches: 12. The CDR3 has 17 amino acids. Germline V gives CDR1 DFQATT, CDR2 SNEGSKA (reference sequence).

This clonotype has only one observation. This chain links TRBV12-3 or TRBV12-4 with TRBJ1-2; tentatively, D is TRBD1 (5 bases). V lost 5 bases to trimming and J lost 4 bases, with 14 bases between them. The CDR3 loop spans 14 amino acids. The CDR3 sequence: CASSRDLNFYGYTF. The CDR3, as DNA: TGTGCCAGCAGTAGGGACCTTAATTTCTATGGCTACACCTTC.

This sequence joins TRBV11-2 and TRBJ2-1; 7 bases agree with TRBD2. Germline CDR1 SGHAT, CDR2 FQNNGV. V was clipped by 5 bases and J by 3 bases; unmatched bases: 1. This CDR3 is 13 amino acids long. In DNA, the CDR3 is TGTGCCAGCAGCGGACTAGTCTACAATGAGCAGTTCTTC. As protein: CASSGLVYNEQFF.

The J gene is TRBJ1-5, the V gene TRBV20-1; D perhaps matches TRBD1 (5 bases). The V and J ends lost 0 bases and 4 bases respectively, with 16 bases between them. CDR3 length: 16 amino acids. CDR1 and CDR2 (germline): DFQATT, SNEGSKA (reference sequence). CDR3: CSARDWSQGSNQPQHF. The CDR3 DNA is TGCAGTGCTAGAGATTGGAGCCAGGGATCAAATCAGCCCCAGCATTTT.

The chain is built from TRBV7-2 and TRBJ2-3; D is unresolved. CDR1 and CDR2 (germline): SGHTA, FQGNSA. This CDR3 is 14 amino acids long. Deletions cut 2 bases from V and 2 bases from J, with 8 bases between. The CDR3 here is CASSLIALTDTQYF. The DNA for the CDR3 is TGTGCCAGCAGCTTAATCGCACTCACAGATACGCAGTATTTT. The full variable domain, in which reference TRBV7-2 and TRBJ2-3 provide the parts outside the CDR3, is GAGVSQSPSNKVTEKGKDVELRCDPISGHTALYWYRQSLGQGLEFLIYFQGNSAPDKSGLPSDRFSAERTGGSVSTLTIQRTQQEDSAVYLCASSLIALTDTQYFGPGTRLTVL.

The gene calls are TRBV4-1 and TRBJ1-2, with 7 bases matching TRBD1. The germline gives CDR1 MGHRA, CDR2 YSYEKL. The CDR3 is 15 residues long. V lost 1 base to trimming and J lost 4 bases; unmatched junction nucleotides: 6. CDR3 DNA sequence: TGCGCCAGCAGCCAAGTCAGGGGGGCTACCTATGGCTACACCTTC. This codes for CASSQVRGATYGYTF.

The V gene is TRBV4-2, the J gene TRBJ2-7; 8 positions agree with TRBD2. V trimming: 0 bases; J trimming: 0 bases; junction bases outside the gene matches: 4. The CDR3 sequence is 16 residues long. CDR1 and CDR2 from the germline V gene are LGHNA and YNFKEQ. The CDR3, as DNA: TGTGCCAGCAGCCAAGAAAAGACTAGCGTCTCCTACGAGCAGTACTTC. Its translation is CASSQEKTSVSYEQYF.

DNA for the CDR3: TGCAGTGCTAGATCGGGGGGCAGGTACGAGCAGTACTTC. This sequence encodes CSARSGGRYEQYF. The chain links TRBV20-1 to TRBJ2-7, with D possibly matching TRBD2 (7 bases). Germline loops: CDR1 DFQATT, CDR2 SNEGSKA (reference sequence). This CDR3 has 13 residues. V lost 2 bases and J 4 bases, leaving 12 bases between the germline ends.

V usage is TRBV12-3 or TRBV12-4 and J usage is TRBJ2-1; 10 positions match TRBD2. This CDR3 is 16 amino acids long. With V trimmed by 3 bases and J by 4 bases, 6 bases remained unmatched. CDR3 in DNA: TGTGCCAGCAGTTTGTGGGGACTAGCGAGGTACAATGAGCAGTTCTTC. The encoded protein is CASSLWGLARYNEQFF.

This chain uses TRBV7-9 with TRBJ1-3; D possibly corresponds to TRBD1 (5 bases). Germline V gives CDR1 SEHNR, CDR2 FQNEAQ (reference sequence). V lost 7 bases, J lost 0 bases, and 10 bases lay in between. The CDR3 sequence is 14 residues long. CDR3 amino acids: CASMIQVSGNTIYF. CDR3 nucleotide sequence: TGTGCCAGCATGATACAGGTCTCTGGAAACACCATATATTTT.

This clonotype was seen more than once but under ten times. The chain couples TRBV20-1 to TRBJ2-3, with unresolved D. Germline V gene data show CDR1 as DFQATT and CDR2 as SNEGSKA (reference sequence). Trimming shortened V by 3 bases and J by 7 bases, and 17 bases separated the two germline ends. The CDR3 loop spans 14 amino acids. CDR3 DNA sequence: TGCAGTGCTAGGCTGACGCCGAATTGGAATACGCAGTATTTT. The encoded protein is CSARLTPNWNTQYF.

The V and J genes are TRBV9 and TRBJ1-1; TRBD1 is a possible D gene (6 bases). Germline V gene lookup returns CDR1 SGDLS and CDR2 YYNGEE. CDR3 length: 17 amino acids. Between the trimmed V and J ends, which lost 4 bases and 0 bases, there was a span of 19 bases. CDR3 DNA sequence: TGTGCCAGCAGCCAAACTCAGGGGTCGCAGATGAACACTGAAGCTTTCTTT. The encoded protein is CASSQTQGSQMNTEAFF.

The chain uses TRBV10-3 and TRBJ2-6; D is uncertain. Germline V gene data show CDR1 as ENHRY and CDR2 as SYGVKD. Trimming removed 2 bases at V and 1 base at J, with 12 bases between. This CDR3 contains 17 residues. CDR3 amino acids: CAISETRTDSGANVLTF. CDR3 coding DNA: TGTGCCATCAGTGAGACCCGGACGGATTCTGGGGCCAACGTCCTGACTTTC.

This clonotype was seen a few times. The V call is TRBV28, the J call TRBJ2-3; TRBD2 matches 9 bases. Unmatched junction bases numbered 7, after V lost 1 base and J lost 5 bases. There are 16 residues in the CDR3. Germline assignment: CDR1 MDHEN and CDR2 SYDVKM. CDR3 DNA: TGTGCCAGCAGTTTATTACCTAGCGGGGTGGGAGATACGCAGTATTTT. It encodes CASSLLPSGVGDTQYF.

The rearrangement uses TRBV4-1 and TRBJ2-3; TRBD2 agrees at 11 bases. Trimming cost V 0 bases and J 5 bases; bases outside gene matches: 7. The CDR3 spans 17 residues. Germline CDR1 MGHRA, CDR2 YSYEKL. The CDR3 DNA follows: TGCGCCAGCAGCCAAGATCGGGTAGCGGGAGGGTTAGATACGCAGTATTTT. Protein product: CASSQDRVAGGLDTQYF.